This T cell receptor beta chain derives from a study of cytomegalovirus exposure and HLA in healthy donors. Background on the study: Earlier, some 170 million T cells were analyzed, and over 95 million unique TCR beta sequences were found among them.

To note about this clone: Its target is unknown.

A multiplex PCR was run with 60 Vbeta primers and 13 Jbeta primers. Methods used by the authors: Per a later analysis, the number of unique TCR beta chains was roughly 87 million, of which about 11 million were shared. Profiled with immunoSEQ multiplex PCR; TCRdb holds only in-frame clones, not every one. V and J calls and clone size are copied from that table; D and trimming were computed from the DNA. The specimen's table records 96,000 or so clones. General study findings and limits: Overall, roughly 160 TCR beta chains were annotated as cytomegalovirus-associated. A later look showed TCR association rates differing by HLA locus, highest for DRB1 and lowest for HLA-C.

The V and J ends lost 0 bases and 8 bases respectively, with 24 bases between them. This CDR3 is 18 amino acids long. CDR1 is SGHRS, CDR2 YFSETQ, per germline. The TCR was taken from a girl aged 5-17 years in good health and CMV-seropositive. This rearrangement joins TRBV5-1 to TRBJ2-1, with a weak D call TRBD2 (5 bases). Input material: PBMCs. CDR3 DNA: TGCGCCAGCAGCTTGGTTATGAGGGAGAGTAGTAGGACGGATGAGCAGTTCTTC. It encodes CASSLVMRESSRTDEQFF.